Below, 23 T cell receptor beta chains from the same sample are listed, as sequenced in a study of T cells in Graves' hyperthyroidism and ophthalmopathy. Template material for amplifying TCR beta CDR3 regions consisted of RNA transcripts. First-round RT-PCR targeting the TCR CDR3 was performed with the HTBI primer set. Each CDR3 protein gets one entry after TCRdb re-called the multiplex PCR reads with MiXCR. The table shows fewer than 700,000 distinct CDR3 sequences, with around 15% occurring only once. The specimen was blood. The receptors come from a woman aged 25 to 45 with Graves' hyperthyroidism.

As to this clonotype: It may be a read error: a sequence one base away is much more abundant. The chain uses TRBV6-1 and TRBJ1-4; the D is unclear. Germline assignment: CDR1 MNHNS and CDR2 SASEGT. The CDR3 extends over 13 amino acids. The CDR3 protein is CASSEGENEKLLF. The CDR3 bases are TGTGCCAGCAGTGAAGGCGAAAATGAAAAACTGCTTTTT.

This clonotype was counted many times. The chain employs TRBV6-1 and TRBJ1-1, with D tentatively TRBD1 (5 bases). Germline values: CDR1 MNHNS, CDR2 SASEGT. This CDR3 region has 14 residues. V was trimmed by 7 bases and J by 1 base, leaving 13 bases between them. CDR3 DNA: TGTGCCAGCATGAGAGGACACACGAACACTGAAGCTTTCTTT. It is translated as CASMRGHTNTEAFF.

This clonotype was counted a few times. The chain has TRBV27 and TRBJ2-2; 9 bases are shared with TRBD2. Losses at the gene ends were 6 bases for V and 4 bases for J; bases not matched to a gene: 9. CDR3 length: 16 amino acids. Germline V gives CDR1 MNHEY, CDR2 SMNVEV (reference sequence). The CDR3 region has the DNA TGTGCCAGCAGAGTAAAAGCGGGAGGATTCACCGGGGAGCTGTTTTTT. It yields the protein CASRVKAGGFTGELFF.

This clonotype was recorded many times. J is TRBJ2-3 and V is TRBV24-1; 7 bases line up with TRBD2. The CDR3 is 15 amino acids. The junction had 8 bases not matched to a gene; V was cut back by 9 bases and J by 0 bases. The germline CDR1 and CDR2 sequences are KGHDR and SFDVKD. The CDR3 sequence: CATGGAGKSTDTQYF. The CDR3 DNA reads as TGTGCCACCGGAGGAGCGGGAAAGAGCACAGATACGCAGTATTTT.

The chain has TRBV10-3 and TRBJ2-1, with a possible D match to TRBD1 (5 bases). V dropped 2 bases and J dropped 1 base, with 12 bases sitting between them. The length of the CDR3 is 16 residues. Germline V gene lookup returns CDR1 ENHRY and CDR2 SYGVKD. This CDR3 is CAISEPRVRSYNEQFF. CDR3 in DNA: TGTGCCATCAGTGAGCCCAGGGTGAGATCCTACAATGAGCAGTTCTTC.

This clonotype was seen many times. The chain joins TRBV30 to TRBJ2-1; D is uncertain. CDR1 is GTSNPN and CDR2 is SVGIG in the germline V gene (reference sequence). The germline V and J ends were trimmed by 3 bases and 10 bases, with 10 bases remaining between them. This CDR3 comprises 11 residues. The CDR3 DNA follows: TGTGCCTGGAGGGTTGCCTGGGAGCAGTTCTTC. Its protein product is CAWRVAWEQFF.

This clonotype was detected many times. The chain links TRBV18 to TRBJ2-1; 8 nucleotides line up with TRBD1. Germline V gene lookup returns CDR1 KGHSH and CDR2 LQKENI. Germline trimming cut 5 bases from V and 4 bases from J; bases unmatched to any gene: 7. The CDR3 is 15 amino acids. Here the CDR3 DNA reads TGTGCCAGCTCAACGCAGGGGGCCCTATACAATGAGCAGTTCTTC. Translated, it gives CASSTQGALYNEQFF.

This chain links TRBV5-1 with TRBJ2-2, with D perhaps TRBD1 (6 bases). The V end lost 2 bases, the J end lost 2 bases, and 13 bases lay between the germline ends. The germline V gene encodes CDR1 SGHRS and CDR2 YFSETQ. CDR3 length equals 16 residues. As DNA, the CDR3 is TGCGCCAGCAGCTTAACCCGGGACACCAACACCGGGGAGCTGTTTTTT. Protein product: CASSLTRDTNTGELFF.

This clonotype was found many times. In nucleotides, the CDR3 is TGTGCCAGCAAGCGTATGGGGGAGGGCACAGATACGCAGTATTTT. This encodes CASKRMGEGTDTQYF. The gene calls are TRBV12-3 or TRBV12-4 and TRBJ2-3, with D tentatively TRBD2 (6 bases). V was cut by 7 bases and J by 1 base, with 15 bases left in between. The CDR3 totals 15 residues.

The sample holds many counts of this clonotype. This CDR3 is CASRRRTEAFF. The CDR3, as DNA: TGTGCCAGCAGACGGAGGACTGAAGCTTTCTTT. The chain carries TRBV28 and TRBJ1-1; D gene ambiguous. Between the trimmed V and J ends, which lost 6 bases and 5 bases, there was a span of 7 bases. Germline CDR1 is MDHEN and CDR2 is SYDVKM. This CDR3 has 11 amino acids.

The table lists this clonotype with a few counts. The rearrangement uses TRBV29-1 and TRBJ2-7; D not certain. The CDR3 sequence is 13 residues long. Germline values: CDR1 SQVTM, CDR2 ANQGSEA. The V gene lost 1 base and the J gene lost 0 bases, with 7 bases spanning the gap. This CDR3 reads CSVEGTASYEQYF. DNA of the CDR3: TGCAGCGTTGAAGGGACGGCCTCCTACGAGCAGTACTTC.

In regard to this clonotype: Since a much larger clone is just one base distant, this may be a read error. CDR3 nucleotide sequence: TGTGCCAGCAGCCCCTGGGATGGGGGTTCGAACACTGAAGCTTTCTTT. This gives the protein CASSPWDGGSNTEAFF. The chain has TRBV11-3 and TRBJ1-1, with D maybe TRBD1 (5 bases). The CDR3 consists of 16 residues. Germline-derived CDR1 and CDR2 are SGHNT and YENEEA. Trimming took 5 bases from V and 1 from J, leaving 17 bases between them.

This clonotype was seen many times. This rearrangement joins TRBV2 to TRBJ2-5, with TRBD2 identical over 8 bases. The V gene end was trimmed by 4 bases and the J gene end by 5 bases; junction bases not matched to a gene: 3. CDR3 length: 13 residues. Germline CDR1 reads SNHLY; CDR2 reads FYNNEI. The CDR3 DNA is TGTGCCAGCAGTGGGACTAGCACGGAGACCCAGTACTTC. Translated, it gives CASSGTSTETQYF.

This clonotype has at least ten counts. The chain links TRBV3-1 to TRBJ1-2; tentatively, D is TRBD1 (5 bases). This CDR3 has 14 amino acids. V was trimmed by 3 bases and J by 3 bases, leaving 11 bases between them. The germline V gene encodes CDR1 LGHDT and CDR2 YNNKEL (reference sequence). This CDR3 reads CASSQMVGDYGYTF. The DNA of the CDR3 is TGTGCCAGCAGCCAGATGGTGGGGGACTATGGCTACACCTTC.

This clonotype occurred a few times. This rearrangement joins TRBV7-9 to TRBJ2-7, with TRBD2 matching 13 bases. CDR3 size: 20 residues. The junction had 18 bases not matched to a gene; V was cut back by 3 bases and J by 4 bases. Germline V gene lookup returns CDR1 SEHNR and CDR2 FQNEAQ (reference sequence). The CDR3 DNA reads TGTGCCAGCAGCTTGAAACCTTTGACTAGCGGGAGGTTTTTAAGTTACGAGCAGTACTTC. Its translation is CASSLKPLTSGRFLSYEQYF.

This clonotype was seen repeatedly, ten times or more. This sequence joins TRBV28 and TRBJ1-1; D remains unclear. There are 15 residues in the CDR3. Trimming shortened V by 2 bases and J by 4 bases, and 14 bases separated the two germline ends. Germline V lookup: CDR1 MDHEN, CDR2 SYDVKM. This chain's CDR3 is CASSLLRGRGTEAFF. The CDR3 DNA is TGTGCCAGCAGTTTACTTCGCGGGCGAGGCACTGAAGCTTTCTTT.

The V and J genes are TRBV30 and TRBJ1-5; 8 bases align to TRBD1. This CDR3 has 15 amino acids. Germline V gene lookup returns CDR1 GTSNPN and CDR2 SVGIG (reference sequence). V trimming: 2 bases; J trimming: 2 bases; junction bases outside the gene matches: 5. The CDR3 spells CAWSSRGLGNQPQHF. The CDR3 DNA reads TGTGCCTGGAGTTCCAGGGGGCTTGGCAATCAGCCCCAGCATTTT.

The gene calls are TRBV11-2 and TRBJ1-2; D is perhaps TRBD1 (5 bases). V lost 4 bases, J lost 0 bases, and 15 bases lay in between. This CDR3 is 16 amino acids long. CDR1 is SGHAT and CDR2 is FQNNGV in the germline V gene. The CDR3 DNA follows: TGTGCCAGCAGCTACCCGACCGAAGGGGCTAACTATGGCTACACCTTC. Residues: CASSYPTEGANYGYTF.

Many counts were recorded for this clonotype. CDR3 in amino acids: CSASFEGDAEQYF. Written as DNA, the CDR3 is TGCAGTGCTTCCTTCGAAGGGGATGCCGAGCAGTACTTC. V gene TRBV20-1 combines with J gene TRBJ2-7; D is possibly TRBD1 (5 bases). The V end lost 5 bases, the J end lost 6 bases, and 17 bases lay between the germline ends. The CDR3 has 13 residues. The germline CDR1 and CDR2 sequences are DFQATT and SNEGSKA (reference sequence).

The chain recombines TRBV27 with TRBJ2-7; TRBD2 agrees at 8 bases. The J segment lost 4 bases and the V segment lost 0 bases, leaving 2 bases of the junction unmatched. Germline V gene sequence: CDR1 MNHEY, CDR2 SMNVEV (reference sequence). CDR3 length: 14 residues. CDR3 amino acids: CASSLSTSAYEQYF. DNA for the CDR3: TGTGCCAGCAGTTTATCGACTAGCGCTTACGAGCAGTACTTC.

This clonotype came up many times. The V gene is TRBV7-3, the J gene TRBJ1-1; D might be TRBD1 (5 bases). This CDR3 contains 14 residues. The V end lost 2 bases, the J end lost 5 bases, and 12 bases lay between the germline ends. Germline CDR1 is SGHTA and CDR2 is FQGTGA. CDR3 in amino acids: CASSLLGDRTEAFF. In DNA, the CDR3 is TGTGCCAGCAGCTTACTGGGGGATCGGACTGAAGCTTTCTTT.

This chain connects TRBV20-1 to TRBJ2-7, with TRBD2 matching over 9 bases. Germline V gene sequence: CDR1 DFQATT, CDR2 SNEGSKA (reference sequence). The J segment lost 6 bases and the V segment lost 6 bases, leaving 9 bases of the junction unmatched. There are 13 residues in the CDR3. The CDR3 bases are TGCAGTGCCCAGTCGGGACTAGCCCGCGAGCAGTACTTC. Translated, it gives CSAQSGLAREQYF.

This CDR3 reads CASSLADRGTGETQYF. CDR3 in DNA: TGTGCCAGCAGCTTAGCGGACAGGGGGACGGGGGAGACCCAGTACTTC. The chain recombines TRBV7-2 with TRBJ2-5, with 10 nucleotides matching TRBD1. After removal of 0 bases from V and 5 bases from J, the junction contained 6 bases not matched to a gene. Per germline, CDR1 SGHTA and CDR2 FQGNSA. CDR3 size: 16 residues.